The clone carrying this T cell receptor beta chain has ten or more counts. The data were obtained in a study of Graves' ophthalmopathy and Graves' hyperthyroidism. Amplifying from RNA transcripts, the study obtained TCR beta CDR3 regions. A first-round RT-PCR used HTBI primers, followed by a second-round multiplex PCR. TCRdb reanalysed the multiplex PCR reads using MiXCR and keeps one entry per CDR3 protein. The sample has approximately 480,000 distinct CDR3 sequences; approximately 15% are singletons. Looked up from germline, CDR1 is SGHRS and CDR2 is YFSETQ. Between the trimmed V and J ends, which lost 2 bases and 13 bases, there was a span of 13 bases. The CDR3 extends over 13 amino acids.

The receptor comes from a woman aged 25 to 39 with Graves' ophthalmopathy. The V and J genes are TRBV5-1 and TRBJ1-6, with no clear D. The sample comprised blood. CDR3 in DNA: TGCGCCAGCAGCTTACGACTCGACGCCCCCCTCCACTTT. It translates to CASSLRLDAPLHF.